A single sample gave rise to the 18 T cell receptor beta chains below, sequenced in a study of T cell responses to AZD1222 COVID-19 vaccine. Measured with immunoSEQ multiplex PCR; TCRdb has only the in-frame clones, and not every one. The data show approximately 140,000 clones, about 90% seen once. The sample was peripheral blood, taken 28 days after the second dose of the MenACWY control vaccine. The source is an adult who received the MenACWY meningococcal vaccine as a control.

The table lists this clone with a few counts. The gene calls are TRBV11-2 and TRBJ2-5; tentatively, D is TRBD1 (5 bases). The CDR3 loop spans 17 amino acids. V gave up 1 base and J gave up 5 bases, with 20 bases separating them. Germline CDR1 SGHAT, CDR2 FQNNGV. CDR3 nucleotides: TGTGCCAGCAGCTTAGGGCTAGGGGTCAAAAAGGGGGAGACCCAGTACTTC. This translates into CASSLGLGVKKGETQYF.

The chain uses TRBV4-3 and TRBJ1-2; 7 bases are shared with TRBD1. Germline V gene sequence: CDR1 LGHNA, CDR2 YSLEER. The trim removed 0 bases at V and 6 bases at J, leaving 7 bases unmatched. The CDR3 is 15 amino acids. CDR3 region: CASSQDQTGFDGYTF. The CDR3 DNA reads TGCGCCAGCAGCCAAGACCAGACAGGGTTCGATGGCTACACCTTC.

This chain links TRBV9 with TRBJ1-5; no clear D. The CDR3 extends over 12 amino acids. CDR1 SGDLS and CDR2 YYNGEE come from the germline V gene. The V and J ends lost 0 bases and 8 bases respectively, with 6 bases between them. CDR3 sequence (DNA): TGTGCCAGCAGCGTAGGATCAGAGCCCCAGCATTTT. Protein product: CASSVGSEPQHF.

The chain uses TRBV21-1 and TRBJ2-2; the table names TRBD2, a call not compared with the DNA. TRBV21-1 is classified as a pseudogene. The CDR3 runs 18 residues. The DNA for the CDR3 is TGTGCCAGCAGCAAATGGGACGGGAGGGCCACGAGCACCGGGGAGCTGTTTTTT. As protein: CASSKWDGRATSTGELFF.

The chain carries TRBV18 and TRBJ1-1, with D perhaps TRBD1 (6 bases). Germline values: CDR1 KGHSH, CDR2 LQKENI. V lost 6 bases and J 1 base, leaving 15 bases between the germline ends. The CDR3 is 15 amino acids. This CDR3 reads CASSPGRGANTEAFF. CDR3 nucleotides: TGTGCCAGCTCCCCCGGGCGGGGGGCGAACACTGAAGCTTTCTTT.

CDR3 protein: CASSVEDRGQPQHF. DNA of the CDR3: TGCGCCAGCAGCGTAGAAGATCGGGGTCAGCCCCAGCATTTT. The chain is built from TRBV4-1 and TRBJ1-5; D unclear. Deletions cut 5 bases from V and 6 bases from J, with 14 bases between. The CDR3 consists of 14 residues. From germline, CDR1 is MGHRA and CDR2 YSYEKL.

This chain links TRBV19 with TRBJ2-5, with D maybe TRBD2 (5 bases). V was clipped by 4 bases and J by 0 bases, with 18 bases between them. CDR1 is LNHDA, CDR2 SQIVND, per germline (reference sequence). This CDR3 is 17 amino acids long. In DNA form, the CDR3 reads TGTGCCAGTAGTAGAAATCCCGGGATAGGGCACCAAGAGACCCAGTACTTC. Its translation: CASSRNPGIGHQETQYF.

V usage is TRBV12-3 or TRBV12-4 and J usage is TRBJ2-7; 7 bases are shared with TRBD1. After removal of 6 bases from V and 5 bases from J, the junction contained 7 bases not matched to a gene. The CDR3 contains 13 residues. CDR3 protein: CASRETGFDEQYF. In DNA, the CDR3 is TGTGCCAGCAGGGAGACAGGGTTCGACGAGCAGTACTTC.

V and J are TRBV9 and TRBJ2-2; D possibly corresponds to TRBD1 (5 bases). The ends were cut back, 3 bases at V and 3 bases at J, with 18 bases in the middle. CDR1 is SGDLS and CDR2 is YYNGEE in the germline V gene. The CDR3 is made up of 17 amino acids. DNA of the CDR3: TGTGCCAGCAGCGAGAGAGGTGACAGTGCGGACACCGGGGAGCTGTTTTTT. It translates to CASSERGDSADTGELFF.

J is TRBJ2-5 and V is TRBV15; D is perhaps TRBD2 (5 bases). The CDR3 extends over 14 amino acids. The germline CDR1 and CDR2 sequences are LNHNV and YYDKDF (reference sequence). Trimming removed 0 bases from V and 2 bases from J, with 7 bases in between. Written as DNA, the CDR3 is TGTGCCACCAGCAGAGATACGGGACAAGAGACCCAGTACTTC. As protein: CATSRDTGQETQYF.

This chain connects TRBV28 to TRBJ1-3, with TRBD1 identical over 7 bases. The CDR3 totals 15 residues. V gave up 5 bases and J gave up 0 bases; unmatched junction bases: 4. Germline V lookup: CDR1 MDHEN, CDR2 SYDVKM. CDR3 sequence reads: CASSTTGVSGNTIYF. The CDR3 DNA follows: TGTGCCAGCAGTACAACAGGGGTCTCTGGAAACACCATATATTTT.

The chain combines TRBV4-3 with TRBJ1-1; 7 bases line up with TRBD1. CDR3 length: 17 amino acids. Losses at the gene ends were 1 base for V and 1 base for J; bases not matched to a gene: 9. The V gene's germline CDR1 is LGHNA and CDR2 YSLEER. The CDR3 region has the DNA TGCGCCAGCAGCCAAGGGACAGGCGGGAGCTGGAACACTGAAGCTTTCTTT. Its translation is CASSQGTGGSWNTEAFF.

The chain joins TRBV19 to TRBJ2-7, with D perhaps being TRBD1 or TRBD2 (5 bases each). Germline V lookup: CDR1 LNHDA, CDR2 SQIVND (reference sequence). This CDR3 is 12 amino acids long. The V gene lost 6 bases and the J gene lost 2 bases, with 8 bases spanning the gap. In DNA form, the CDR3 reads TGTGCCAGTAGCGGGGCCACCTACGAGCAGTACTTC. Protein sequence: CASSGATYEQYF.

The genes are TRBV10-3 and TRBJ2-2; the D is unclear. Germline V lookup: CDR1 ENHRY, CDR2 SYGVKD. The CDR3 is 15 amino acids. V lost 0 bases to trimming and J lost 1 base, with 6 bases between them. CDR3 bases: TGTGCCATCAGTGAGTCTTGGGGGAACACCGGGGAGCTGTTTTTT. It specifies CAISESWGNTGELFF.

The V call is TRBV12-5, the J call TRBJ1-5; 7 bases are a match to TRBD1. The V gene end was trimmed by 3 bases and the J gene end by 1 base; junction bases not matched to a gene: 3. Germline V gene lookup returns CDR1 LGHNT and CDR2 FRNRAP. The CDR3 is 15 residues long. CDR3 nucleotide sequence: TGTGCTAGTGGTTTCTCGGACAGGAGCAATCAGCCCCAGCATTTT. Translating it yields CASGFSDRSNQPQHF.

The chain combines TRBV6-2 or TRBV6-3 with TRBJ2-5, with TRBD1 as a possible D gene (5 bases). This CDR3 is 15 amino acids long. CDR1 MNHEY and CDR2 SVGEGT come from the germline V gene. Trimming stripped 0 bases from V and 2 bases from J, with 10 bases between. CDR3 DNA sequence: TGTGCCAGCAGTTACTCCCCGGACAAGCAAGAGACCCAGTACTTC. Its protein is CASSYSPDKQETQYF.

The rearrangement links TRBV29-1 to TRBJ2-3; D ambiguous. CDR3 length equals 14 residues. Germline assignment: CDR1 SQVTM and CDR2 ANQGSEA. Trimming took 7 bases from V and 2 from J, leaving 16 bases between them. CDR3 sequence (DNA): TGCAGCGCCACTCTGGGCGGATTCACAGATACGCAGTATTTT. This gives the protein CSATLGGFTDTQYF.

The chain recombines TRBV6-5 with TRBJ1-1; 7 nucleotides agree with TRBD1. The germline V gene encodes CDR1 MNHEY and CDR2 SVGAGI. V lost 6 bases, J lost 0 bases, and 4 bases stayed unmatched. This CDR3 comprises 14 residues. CDR3 coding DNA: TGTGCCAGCAGCCCCGGGACAGTGAACACTGAAGCTTTCTTT. Its translation: CASSPGTVNTEAFF.